The 6 T cell receptor beta chains presented below share a single source sample, sequenced in a study of blood T cell repertoires in COVID-19. Measured with immunoSEQ multiplex PCR; TCRdb has only the in-frame clones, and not every one. The sample records about 250,000 clones, roughly 85% being singletons. The specimen was PBMCs or T cells enriched from blood (not recorded which). The origin of the receptors is a man between 40 and 49 years old who had been exposed to COVID-19.

The chain is built from TRBV6-2 or TRBV6-3 and TRBJ1-2; possibly TRBD1 for D (6 bases). With 5 bases removed from V and 5 bases from J, the gap between germline ends came to 12 bases. Germline lookup yields CDR1 MNHEY and CDR2 SVGEGT. The CDR3 runs 13 residues. CDR3 coding DNA: TGTGCCAGCAGTCGAGAGGGGGTATATGGCTACACCTTC. This translates into CASSREGVYGYTF.

The rearrangement uses TRBV29-1 and TRBJ1-2; tentatively, D is TRBD1 (5 bases). The germline V gene encodes CDR1 SQVTM and CDR2 ANQGSEA. The CDR3 runs 12 residues. V shed 7 bases and J shed 4 bases, with 13 bases lying between them. The DNA for the CDR3 is TGCAGCGGCTACAGGAACCCCTATGGCTACACCTTC. Translation gives CSGYRNPYGYTF.

This clone has at least ten counts. The chain has TRBV19 and TRBJ2-1; 7 nucleotides match TRBD2. CDR1 and CDR2 (germline): LNHDA, SQIVND (reference sequence). Germline trimming cut 7 bases from V and 7 bases from J; bases unmatched to any gene: 13. This CDR3 spans 15 amino acids. The CDR3 region is CASNPMEGGANEQFF. CDR3 in DNA: TGTGCCAGTAACCCCATGGAGGGAGGGGCAAATGAGCAGTTCTTC. Full variable domain (missing parts from reference TRBV19 and TRBJ2-1): DGGITQSPKYLFRKEGQNVTLSCEQNLNHDAMYWYRQDPGQGLRLIYYSQIVNDFQKGDIAEGYSVSREKKESFPLTVTSAQKNPTAFYLCASNPMEGGANEQFFGPGTRLTVL.

The V and J genes are TRBV18 and TRBJ1-4; D is perhaps TRBD1 (5 bases). V dropped 3 bases and J dropped 4 bases, with 15 bases sitting between them. CDR1 and CDR2 (germline): KGHSH, LQKENI. The CDR3 runs 16 residues. The chain's CDR3 is CASSPVIAGNNEKLFF. The CDR3 DNA is TGTGCCAGCTCACCTGTCATCGCAGGGAATAATGAAAAACTGTTTTTT.

The chain joins TRBV19 to TRBJ2-1; 13 nucleotides agree with TRBD2. Germline V lookup: CDR1 LNHDA, CDR2 SQIVND (reference sequence). CDR3 length: 17 residues. With 9 bases clipped from V and 8 bases from J, the junction kept 16 bases outside the gene matches. This CDR3 is CASWRTSGSPTSDEQFF. CDR3 nucleotide sequence: TGTGCCAGCTGGCGGACTAGCGGGAGTCCTACCTCGGATGAGCAGTTCTTC.

This clone was observed once. The rearrangement joins TRBV9 to TRBJ2-2; weak D call: TRBD2 (6 bases). Germline V gene sequence: CDR1 SGDLS, CDR2 YYNGEE. The CDR3 has 16 residues. The germline V and J ends were trimmed by 0 bases and 7 bases, with 16 bases remaining between them. As DNA, the CDR3 is TGTGCCAGCAGCGTAGACTGGGCCGGGACTGGCGGGGAGCTGTTTTTT. It translates to CASSVDWAGTGGELFF. The full variable domain, rest sourced from reference TRBV9 and TRBJ2-2, is DSGVTQTPKHLITATGQRVTLRCSPRSGDLSVYWYQQSLDQGLQFLIQYYNGEERAKGNILERFSAQQFPDLHSELNLSSLELGDSALYFCASSVDWAGTGGELFFGEGSRLTVL.